This TCR beta chain appears in the sequencing data of a study of cytomegalovirus exposure and HLA in healthy donors. Whole-study results and caveats: With further analysis later on, most CMV-associated TCR beta chains appeared HLA-restricted. Presence/absence analyses treated sequencing depth as roughly uniform across donors.

CDR1 and CDR2 from the germline V gene are SGHRS and YFSETQ. Trimming pared 4 bases from V and 0 bases from J, leaving 11 bases between. The CDR3 spans 15 residues. Unrecorded immune exposure was likely among donors, who were nominally healthy when sampled. A note on this clone: Its target is unknown.

PCR involved 60 Vbeta and 13 Jbeta primers. Sequencing used immunoSEQ multiplex PCR; TCRdb keeps in-frame clones, though not all of them. The table records roughly 160,000 clones, roughly 80% of them present only once. This receptor was obtained from a woman aged 40 to 55 in good health and CMV-seropositive. The material sequenced was PBMCs. The rearrangement uses TRBV5-1 and TRBJ2-1, with D perhaps TRBD1 (5 bases). As DNA, the CDR3 is TGCGCCAGCAGCCCGACAGTGAGCTCCTACAATGAGCAGTTCTTC. Amino acids: CASSPTVSSYNEQFF.